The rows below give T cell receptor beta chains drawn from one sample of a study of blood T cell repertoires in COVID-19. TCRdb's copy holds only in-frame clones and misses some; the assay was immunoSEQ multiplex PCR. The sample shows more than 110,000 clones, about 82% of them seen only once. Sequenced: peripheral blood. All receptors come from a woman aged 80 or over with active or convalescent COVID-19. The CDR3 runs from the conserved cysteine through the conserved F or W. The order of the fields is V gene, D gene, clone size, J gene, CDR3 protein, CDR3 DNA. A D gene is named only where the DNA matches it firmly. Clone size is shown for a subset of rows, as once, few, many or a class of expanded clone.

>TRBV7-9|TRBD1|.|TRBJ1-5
CASSLGQGDSNQPQHF
TGTGCCAGCAGCCTCGGACAGGGTGATAGCAATCAGCCCCAGCATTTT
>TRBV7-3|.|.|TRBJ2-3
CASSLGASGLDTQYF
TGTGCCAGCAGCTTAGGCGCTTCAGGTCTGGATACGCAGTATTTT
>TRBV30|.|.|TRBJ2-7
CAWGQYEQYF
TGTGCCTGGGGACAGTACGAGCAGTACTTC
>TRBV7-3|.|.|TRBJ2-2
CASSSTVPMVNTGELFF
TGTGCCAGCAGCTCGACAGTACCCATGGTCAACACCGGGGAGCTGTTTTTT
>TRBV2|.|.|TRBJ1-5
CASSDTIVQPQHF
TGTGCCAGCAGTGACACTATCGTACAGCCCCAGCATTTT
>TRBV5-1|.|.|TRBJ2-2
CASSYTLGTGELFF
TGCGCCAGCAGTTACACACTAGGAACCGGGGAGCTGTTTTTT
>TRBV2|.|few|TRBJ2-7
CASRYRQPYEQYF
TGTGCCAGCAGATACAGGCAGCCCTACGAGCAGTACTTC
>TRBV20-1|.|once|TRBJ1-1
CSASLSEENTEAFF
TGCAGTGCTAGTTTAAGCGAGGAGAACACTGAAGCTTTCTTT
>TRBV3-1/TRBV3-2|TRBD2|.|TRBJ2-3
CASSQDRSSGGPTDTQYF
TGTGCCAGCAGCCAAGATCGGAGTAGCGGGGGCCCCACAGATACGCAGTATTTT
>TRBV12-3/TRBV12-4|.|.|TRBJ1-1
CASSLSATGEAFF
TGTGCCAGCAGTTTATCTGCGACGGGTGAAGCTTTCTTT
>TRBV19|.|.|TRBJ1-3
CASSSVRLSGNTIYF
TGTGCCAGCTCCAGCGTTAGACTCTCTGGAAACACCATATATTTT
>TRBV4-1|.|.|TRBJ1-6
CASSQVRTVYSPLHF
TGCGCCAGCAGCCAAGTAAGGACAGTCTATTCACCCCTCCACTTT
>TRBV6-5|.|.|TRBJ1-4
CASSRRGGGEKLFF
TGTGCCAGCAGTCGCCGGGGGGGAGGTGAAAAACTGTTTTTT
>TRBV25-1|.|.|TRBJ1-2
CASKLTENYGYTF
TGTGCCAGCAAATTGACAGAAAACTATGGCTACACCTTC
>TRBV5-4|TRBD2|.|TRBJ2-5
CASSPRAGSQETQYF
TGTGCCAGCAGCCCGAGAGCGGGGAGCCAAGAGACCCAGTACTTC
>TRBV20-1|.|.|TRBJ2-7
CSARAAYEQYF
TGCAGTGCGAGGGCCGCCTACGAGCAGTACTTC
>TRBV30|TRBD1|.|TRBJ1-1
CAWKIQGVNTEAFF
TGTGCCTGGAAAATACAGGGGGTAAACACTGAAGCTTTCTTT
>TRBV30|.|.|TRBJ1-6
CAWSVDAGNSPLHF
TGTGCCTGGAGTGTGGATGCAGGAAATTCACCCCTCCACTTT
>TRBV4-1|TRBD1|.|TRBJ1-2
CASSQDIQGGRSGYTF
TGCGCCAGCAGCCAAGATATACAGGGGGGACGGAGTGGCTACACCTTC
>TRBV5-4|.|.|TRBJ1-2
CASSPSTLSNYGYTF
TGTGCCAGCAGCCCCTCGACACTTTCTAACTATGGCTACACCTTC
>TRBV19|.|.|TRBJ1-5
CASGQNKNQPQHF
TGTGCAAGCGGACAGAACAAAAATCAGCCCCAGCATTTT
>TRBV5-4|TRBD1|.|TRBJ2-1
CASSSLPGTGGNEQFF
TGTGCCAGCAGCTCCCTCCCCGGGACAGGGGGCAATGAGCAGTTCTTC
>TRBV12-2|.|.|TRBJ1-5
CASRLVVAQVGQPQHF
TGTGCAAGTCGCTTAGTTGTGGCGCAGGTCGGTCAGCCCCAGCATTTT
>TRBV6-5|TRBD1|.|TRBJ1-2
CASRIRTGADYTF
TGTGCCAGCAGAATACGGACAGGGGCCGACTACACCTTC
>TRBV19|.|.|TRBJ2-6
CASTPMGGARSGANVLTF
TGTGCCAGTACTCCGATGGGGGGGGCCCGCTCTGGGGCCAACGTCCTGACTTTC
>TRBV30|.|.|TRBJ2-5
CAWSGTQETQYF
TGTGCCTGGAGTGGCACACAAGAGACCCAGTACTTC
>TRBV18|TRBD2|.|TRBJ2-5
CASSPLPSGVSGETQYF
TGTGCCAGCTCACCCCTCCCCAGCGGGGTCTCAGGGGAGACCCAGTACTTC
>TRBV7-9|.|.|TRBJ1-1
CASSLAALAAEAFF
TGTGCCAGCAGCTTAGCAGCCCTTGCGGCTGAAGCTTTCTTT
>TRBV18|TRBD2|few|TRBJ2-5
CASSSIAGREETQYF
TGTGCCAGCTCAAGCATAGCGGGGAGGGAAGAGACCCAGTACTTC